One and the same sample provided the 13 T cell receptor beta chains below, sequenced in a study of shared clonotypes between healthy human individuals. This table comes from immunoSEQ multiplex PCR, and its TCRdb copy is limited to in-frame clones, with some not included. This repertoire shows about 2.3 million clones, approximately 93% found once; its top ten account for 0.39%. The sample taken for sequencing was naive CD4+ T cells from PBMCs. As for subset: CD45RA+ positively selected. The receptors were gathered from a man younger than 35 in good health. Some clones in this sample may be carry-over from other donors' samples.

V and J are TRBV10-3 and TRBJ1-6; 8 nucleotides agree with TRBD1. V trimming: 4 bases; J trimming: 11 bases; junction bases outside the gene matches: 7. Germline V lookup: CDR1 ENHRY, CDR2 SYGVKD. This CDR3 spans 14 amino acids. The DNA of the CDR3 is TGTGCCATCAGTGCCCAAGGACAGGGAACACCCCTCCACTTT. It specifies CAISAQGQGTPLHF.

V is TRBV7-9 and J is TRBJ2-1; TRBD2 might be the D (6 bases). The CDR3 is made up of 15 amino acids. Germline lookup yields CDR1 SEHNR and CDR2 FQNEAQ (reference sequence). V was cut by 2 bases and J by 0 bases, with 8 bases left in between. The CDR3 protein is CASSLYGSSYNEQFF. In DNA, the CDR3 is TGTGCCAGCAGCTTATACGGGAGCTCCTACAATGAGCAGTTCTTC.

The genes are TRBV5-1 and TRBJ2-6; 8 positions match TRBD1. Germline-derived CDR1 and CDR2 are SGHRS and YFSETQ. The CDR3 has 18 residues. V was clipped by 4 bases and J by 1 base; unmatched bases: 10. The CDR3 is CASSVQGAPASGANVLTF. In DNA form, the CDR3 reads TGCGCCAGCAGCGTGCAGGGGGCGCCGGCTTCTGGGGCCAACGTCCTGACTTTC. Supplemented by reference TRBV5-1 and TRBJ2-6, the full variable domain reads KAGVTQTPRYLIKTRGQQVTLSCSPISGHRSVSWYQQTPGQGLQFLFEYFSETQRNKGNFPGRFSGRQFSNSRSEMNVSTLELGDSALYLCASSVQGAPASGANVLTFGAGSRLTVL.

The genes are TRBV28 and TRBJ2-7; no firm D call. Germline V gives CDR1 MDHEN, CDR2 SYDVKM. This CDR3 contains 17 residues. Trimming left V 6 bases short and J 5 bases short, with 26 bases between. The CDR3 sequence is CASSSLPSQSRLHEQYF. The CDR3 nucleotides read TGTGCCAGCAGCTCCCTTCCTTCTCAGTCTCGGCTCCACGAGCAGTACTTC.

This clone came up once. The chain carries TRBV9 and TRBJ2-2, with D hard to call. The CDR3 covers 11 residues. CDR1 is SGDLS, CDR2 YYNGEE, per germline. V was cut by 6 bases and J by 7 bases, with 7 bases left in between. In DNA, the CDR3 is TGTGCCAGCATTTCTCTCGGGGAGCTGTTTTTT. Protein sequence: CASISLGELFF.

J is TRBJ2-1 and V is TRBV11-3; 11 bases align to TRBD2. V lost 4 bases to trimming and J lost 9 bases; unmatched junction nucleotides: 8. The CDR3 length is 15 residues. In germline, CDR1 is SGHNT, CDR2 YENEEA. CDR3 sequence reads: CASSYLSGRASEQFF. The CDR3 nucleotides are TGTGCCAGCAGCTACCTTAGCGGGAGGGCAAGTGAGCAGTTCTTC.

The chain carries TRBV29-1 and TRBJ2-5; D is uncertain. CDR1 and CDR2 from the germline V gene are SQVTM and ANQGSEA. CDR3 size: 13 residues. V lost 4 bases and J lost 4, with 13 bases in between. CDR3 nucleotide sequence: TGCAGCGTTGGTGTCAGGCTCGGAGAGACCCAGTACTTC. Encoded protein: CSVGVRLGETQYF.

The CDR3 spells CASSSLSGGPEPYNEQFF. Here the CDR3 DNA reads TGTGCCAGCTCATCCCTTTCCGGGGGACCCGAGCCCTACAATGAGCAGTTCTTC. This chain uses TRBV18 with TRBJ2-1, with TRBD2 as a possible D gene (6 bases). The CDR3 consists of 18 residues. The V gene lost 5 bases and the J gene lost 2 bases, with 22 bases spanning the gap. In germline, CDR1 is KGHSH, CDR2 LQKENI.

This chain connects TRBV14 to TRBJ1-1; D call uncertain. Between the trimmed V and J ends, which lost 4 bases and 10 bases, there was a span of 13 bases. The germline gives CDR1 SGHDN, CDR2 FVKESK. This CDR3 comprises 12 residues. The CDR3 protein is CASSLSGSGAFF. CDR3 coding DNA: TGTGCCAGCAGCCTAAGCGGGTCCGGAGCTTTCTTT.

The chain combines TRBV7-3 with TRBJ2-2; 9 bases align to TRBD2. Trimming took 7 bases from V and 3 from J; bases not matched to a gene: 3. Germline CDR1 is SGHTA and CDR2 is FQGTGA. This CDR3 has 14 residues. In nucleotides, the CDR3 is TGTGCCAGCAATGGCGGGAGGGACACCGGGGAGCTGTTTTTT. Translated, it gives CASNGGRDTGELFF. Full variable domain (missing parts from reference TRBV7-3 and TRBJ2-2): GAGVSQTPSNKVTEKGKYVELRCDPISGHTALYWYRQSLGQGPEFLIYFQGTGAADDSGLPNDRFFAVRPEGSVSTLKIQRTERGDSAVYLCASNGGRDTGELFFGEGSRLTVL.

CDR3: CATGGLTNYGYTF. The CDR3 DNA sequence: TGTGCCACCGGCGGGCTAACCAACTATGGCTACACCTTC. The rearrangement joins TRBV7-9 to TRBJ1-2, with no clear D. The germline V gene encodes CDR1 SEHNR and CDR2 FQNEAQ (reference sequence). Trimming left V 10 bases short and J 2 bases short, with 14 bases between. The CDR3 contains 13 residues.

The rearrangement links TRBV5-8 to TRBJ1-1; D remains ambiguous. V lost 0 bases to trimming and J lost 5 bases, with 5 bases between them. The CDR3 length is 12 residues. Germline V gene sequence: CDR1 SGHTS, CDR2 YDEGEE. The CDR3 DNA sequence: TGTGCCAGCAGCTTGGTTCTTACTGAAGCTTTCTTT. Its protein is CASSLVLTEAFF.

The chain joins TRBV2 to TRBJ1-2, with 7 bases lining up with TRBD1. Germline trimming cut 6 bases from V and 0 bases from J; bases unmatched to any gene: 1. There are 13 residues in the CDR3. CDR1 is SNHLY and CDR2 is FYNNEI in the germline V gene. The CDR3 protein is CASRGQSNYGYTF. CDR3 coding DNA: TGTGCCAGCAGGGGACAGTCTAACTATGGCTACACCTTC.